This T cell receptor beta chain was retrieved from a study of T cell repertoires in cytomegalovirus infection. Study-level background: Recently identified HLA-C-restricted CMV epitopes were used, and well-studied HLA-B-restricted CMV epitopes were used as well. CMV infection and matching HLA type were both indicated by public TCR beta signatures.

TCRdb recomputed calls from the reads with MiXCR, one row per CDR3 protein. The data hold about 830,000 distinct CDR3 sequences, with approximately 29% observed a single time. This clonotype was recorded at least ten times. What it binds is unknown. Study-level findings and limits: Cumulative public TCR beta family frequency identified carriers of CMV plus the relevant HLA. Ex vivo responses were dominated by HLA-C-restricted CMV-specific TCR beta clonotypes.

Trimming left V 4 bases short and J 2 bases short, with 27 bases between. Per the germline V gene, CDR1 is SGHTA and CDR2 is FQGNSA. The CDR3 has 20 amino acids. The clonotype was recovered from a human donor in good health (CMV status not recorded). Some clones in this sample may be carry-over from other donors' samples. This rearrangement joins TRBV7-2 to TRBJ1-3; D is unresolved. Here the sequenced sample was cultured CD8+ T cells from PBMCs, taken from culture after CMV antigen stimulation. The CDR3 region is CASSSWPLELTQVTGNTIYF. For the CDR3, the DNA is TGTGCCAGCAGCTCTTGGCCCCTTGAACTAACCCAAGTTACTGGAAACACCATATATTTT. The full variable domain, in which reference TRBV7-2 and TRBJ1-3 provide the parts outside the CDR3, is GAGVSQSPSNKVTEKGKDVELRCDPISGHTALYWYRQSLGQGLEFLIYFQGNSAPDKSGLPSDRFSAERTGGSVSTLTIQRTQQEDSAVYLCASSSWPLELTQVTGNTIYFGEGSWLTVV.